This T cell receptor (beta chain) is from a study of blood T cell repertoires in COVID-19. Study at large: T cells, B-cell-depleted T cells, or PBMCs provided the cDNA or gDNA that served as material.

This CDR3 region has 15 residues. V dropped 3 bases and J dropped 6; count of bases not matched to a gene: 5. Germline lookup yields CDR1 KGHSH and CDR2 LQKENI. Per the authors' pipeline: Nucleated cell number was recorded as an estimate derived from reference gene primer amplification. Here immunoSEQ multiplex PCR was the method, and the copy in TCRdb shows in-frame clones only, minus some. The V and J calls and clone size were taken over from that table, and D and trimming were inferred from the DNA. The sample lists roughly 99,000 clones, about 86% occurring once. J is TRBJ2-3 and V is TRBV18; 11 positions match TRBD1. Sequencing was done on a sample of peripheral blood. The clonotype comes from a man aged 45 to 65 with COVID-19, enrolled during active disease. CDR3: CASSPLGQGADTQYF. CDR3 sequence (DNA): TGTGCCAGCTCACCCCTTGGACAGGGGGCGGATACGCAGTATTTT.